Below are 13 T cell receptor beta chains sequenced from a single sample in a study of control samples from healthy donors and cancer patients. Sequencing was performed with immunoSEQ multiplex PCR; in TCRdb, only in-frame clones are kept and a portion is missing. The sample holds roughly 150,000 clones, approximately 86% seen once. Sequences were obtained from blood. The receptor set was obtained from a man between 18 and 29 years old in good health.

The chain links TRBV10-1 to TRBJ1-6, with 7 bases lining up with TRBD1. Germline CDR1 WNHNN, CDR2 SYGVQD (reference sequence). V was pared by 8 bases and J by 3 bases, with 16 bases of the junction left unmatched. This CDR3 contains 18 residues. CDR3 protein: CASGGGRVPILYNSPLHF. The CDR3 DNA reads TGCGCCAGCGGAGGGGGCAGGGTCCCCATTCTCTATAATTCACCCCTCCACTTT.

This clone was counted once. The chain joins TRBV7-9 to TRBJ2-7; D tentatively reads TRBD1 or TRBD2 (6 bases each). The CDR3 runs 14 residues. Deletions cut 5 bases from V and 9 bases from J, with 20 bases between. CDR1 and CDR2 (germline): SEHNR, FQNEAQ (reference sequence). CDR3 in DNA: TGTGCCAGCAGCCATCGGGACACCCGGCGGGGGCAGTACTTC. It translates to CASSHRDTRRGQYF.

This clone appeared a single time. The chain employs TRBV28 and TRBJ1-4; 7 bases match TRBD1. CDR1 is MDHEN and CDR2 is SYDVKM in the germline V gene. The CDR3 runs 11 residues. Trimming cost V 10 bases and J 7 bases; bases outside gene matches: 3. The CDR3 sequence: CAIRTGEKLFF. The CDR3 bases are TGTGCCATTAGGACAGGTGAAAAACTGTTTTTT.

The chain is built from TRBV5-1 and TRBJ1-1; D gene ambiguous. The CDR3 loop spans 13 amino acids. The ends were cut back, 3 bases at V and 6 bases at J, with 12 bases in the middle. Germline assignment: CDR1 SGHRS and CDR2 YFSETQ. CDR3 DNA: TGCGCCAGCAGCTCATGGCGTGAGGCTGAAGCTTTCTTT. This sequence encodes CASSSWREAEAFF. The variable domain in full, completed from reference TRBV5-1 and TRBJ1-1, reads KAGVTQTPRYLIKTRGQQVTLSCSPISGHRSVSWYQQTPGQGLQFLFEYFSETQRNKGNFPGRFSGRQFSNSRSEMNVSTLELGDSALYLCASSSWREAEAFFGQGTRLTVV.

The rearrangement uses TRBV28 and TRBJ2-5; TRBD2 aligns across 8 bases. The V gene's germline CDR1 is MDHEN and CDR2 SYDVKM. Trimming removed 1 base from V and 7 bases from J; junction bases left unmatched: 11. This CDR3 has 16 amino acids. The CDR3 DNA is TGTGCCAGCAGTTTATCCCGGGAGGGGAGGGCGCGGACCCAGTACTTC. Translating gives CASSLSREGRARTQYF.

This CDR3 reads CASSLQGGIGSPLHF. The CDR3 DNA follows: TGTGCCAGCAGCCTACAGGGAGGGATCGGTTCACCCCTCCACTTT. The chain recombines TRBV3-1 (or the pseudogene TRBV3-2) with TRBJ1-6; weak D call: TRBD1 (6 bases). CDR3 size: 15 residues. Trimming left V 4 bases short and J 9 bases short, with 16 bases between. CDR1 is LGHDT and CDR2 is YNNKEL in the germline V gene (reference sequence).

The V gene is TRBV6-6, the J gene TRBJ1-2, with D possibly being TRBD1 (5 bases). Trimming removed 2 bases at V and 8 bases at J, with 6 bases between. The germline gives CDR1 MNHNY, CDR2 SVGAGI (reference sequence). The CDR3 consists of 11 residues. DNA for the CDR3: TGTGCCAGCAGTTACGGGGGGGGCTACACCTTC. Its protein is CASSYGGGYTF.

The chain joins TRBV27 to TRBJ2-1; 8 positions match TRBD2. The CDR3 sequence is 15 residues long. After removal of 8 bases from V and 0 bases from J, the junction contained 6 bases not matched to a gene. CDR1 is MNHEY and CDR2 is SMNVEV in the germline V gene (reference sequence). The chain's CDR3 is CASGLSGDSYNEQFF. Here the CDR3 DNA reads TGTGCCAGCGGTCTTAGCGGGGACTCCTACAATGAGCAGTTCTTC.

J is TRBJ2-5 and V is TRBV6-5, with 11 bases identical to TRBD1. V trimming: 6 bases; J trimming: 1 base; junction bases outside the gene matches: 4. The CDR3 spans 15 residues. Germline V gives CDR1 MNHEY, CDR2 SVGAGI. CDR3: CASRLGTGGQETQYF. CDR3 in DNA: TGTGCCAGCAGGTTAGGGACAGGGGGCCAAGAGACCCAGTACTTC.

The chain employs TRBV24-1 and TRBJ2-1, with D hard to call. The CDR3 has 13 amino acids. CDR1 KGHDR and CDR2 SFDVKD come from the germline V gene. Trimming cost V 8 bases and J 9 bases, with 16 bases left between them. DNA of the CDR3: TGTGCCACCAAAGACCCCTCTTTCGCTGAGCAGTTCTTC. This gives the protein CATKDPSFAEQFF.

The chain recombines TRBV4-2 with TRBJ1-3, with a weak D call TRBD1 (5 bases). V was pared by 4 bases and J by 0 bases, with 7 bases between. The CDR3 spans 14 residues. From germline, CDR1 is LGHNA and CDR2 YNFKEQ. CDR3 DNA sequence: TGTGCCAGCAGCCCGGACAACTCTGGAAACACCATATATTTT. Encoded protein: CASSPDNSGNTIYF.

The chain links TRBV11-3 to TRBJ1-6, with TRBD1 matching 7 bases. The CDR3 contains 20 residues. The germline V gene has CDR1 SGHNT and CDR2 YENEEA. J was trimmed by 0 bases and V by 4 bases; bases with no gene match: 15. The CDR3 sequence is CASSSAGQKGDSSYNSPLHF. CDR3 nucleotides: TGTGCCAGCAGCTCCGCGGGACAGAAAGGGGATAGCTCCTATAATTCACCCCTCCACTTT.

In regard to this clone: This CDR3 is also generated by other DNA sequences in the sample. The chain recombines TRBV24-1 with TRBJ2-2; 9 nucleotides line up with TRBD1. Losses at the gene ends were 4 bases for V and 3 bases for J; bases not matched to a gene: 5. Germline loops: CDR1 KGHDR, CDR2 SFDVKD. The CDR3 extends over 16 amino acids. CDR3 DNA sequence: TGTGCCACCAGTGACGGGACAGGGTGGGACACCGGGGAGCTGTTTTTT. Amino acid sequence: CATSDGTGWDTGELFF.